These 27 T cell receptor beta chains share one sample of origin, sequenced in a study of cytomegalovirus exposure and HLA in healthy donors. In the PCR, 60 Vbeta and 13 Jbeta primers were used. Profiling relied on immunoSEQ multiplex PCR, and the TCRdb table lists in-frame clones only, not all of them. The sample includes about 150,000 clones, around nine tenths seen only once; the top ten take under 6.5%. The sequenced material came from PBMCs. The receptors were sampled from a woman in her twenties or thirties in good health and CMV-seronegative.

V is TRBV28 and J is TRBJ2-1; D is possibly TRBD1 (6 bases). V dropped 7 bases and J dropped 7 bases, with 14 bases sitting between them. The CDR3 extends over 13 amino acids. CDR1 is MDHEN and CDR2 is SYDVKM in the germline V gene. The CDR3 DNA is TGTGCCAGCACAAGTGGGGGCTGGAATGAGCAGTTCTTC. This codes for CASTSGGWNEQFF. The full variable domain, completed using reference TRBV28 and TRBJ2-1, is DVKVTQSSRYLVKRTGEKVFLECVQDMDHENMFWYRQDPGLGLRLIYFSYDVKMKEKGDIPEGYSVSREKKERFSLILESASTNQTSMYLCASTSGGWNEQFFGPGTRLTVL.

Comments on this clone: Different DNA sequences within this sample yield the same CDR3. This chain links TRBV4-3 with TRBJ1-1, with D uncertain. The CDR3 runs 13 residues. Trimming took 0 bases from V and 1 from J, leaving 3 bases between them. CDR1 LGHNA and CDR2 YSLEER come from the germline V gene. In nucleotides, the CDR3 is TGCGCCAGCAGCCAAGACCGGAACACTGAAGCTTTCTTT. It translates to CASSQDRNTEAFF.

This clone has just a few counts. The V and J genes are TRBV28 and TRBJ1-5; 9 bases line up with TRBD1. Germline assignment: CDR1 MDHEN and CDR2 SYDVKM. The trim removed 6 bases at V and 0 bases at J, leaving 3 bases unmatched. The CDR3 spans 15 residues. The CDR3 spells CASRWTGDSNQPQHF. CDR3 in DNA: TGTGCCAGCAGGTGGACAGGGGATAGCAATCAGCCCCAGCATTTT.

The rearrangement joins TRBV7-9 to TRBJ2-7, with D possibly TRBD2 on 7 matching bases. The J call could be wrong; TRBJ2-5 is a better fit for the DNA end. CDR1 is SEHNR, CDR2 FQNEAQ, per germline (reference sequence). CDR3 length: 15 amino acids. The CDR3 region has the DNA TGTGCCAGCAGCTTAGCGGGAGGGGGACAAGAGACCCAGTACTTC. Encoded protein: CASSLAGGGQETQYF.

This chain links TRBV6-5 with TRBJ2-3; weak D call: TRBD1 (5 bases). The length of the CDR3 is 15 residues. Trimming left V 4 bases short and J 2 bases short, with 13 bases between. The V gene's germline CDR1 is MNHEY and CDR2 SVGAGI. The CDR3: CASSSSRGNTDTQYF. Written as DNA, the CDR3 is TGTGCCAGCAGTTCCTCAAGGGGAAACACAGATACGCAGTATTTT.

The gene calls are TRBV5-5 and TRBJ1-2; 7 bases agree with TRBD1. There are 12 residues in the CDR3. Germline V gene lookup returns CDR1 SGHKS and CDR2 YYEKEE (reference sequence). The V gene end was trimmed by 4 bases and the J gene end by 8 bases; junction bases not matched to a gene: 5. The CDR3 nucleotides are TGTGCCAGCAGCCTCCGACAGGGCGGCTACACCTTC. This gives the protein CASSLRQGGYTF.

This chain joins TRBV11-2 and TRBJ2-3, with 7 bases fitting TRBD2. V gave up 1 base and J gave up 6 bases; unmatched junction bases: 13. Germline V gene sequence: CDR1 SGHAT, CDR2 FQNNGV. This CDR3 spans 17 amino acids. Here the CDR3 reads CASSLGRLARERDTQYF. The CDR3 DNA is TGTGCCAGCAGCTTAGGCAGGTTGGCGCGGGAGAGGGATACGCAGTATTTT.

The V gene is TRBV7-9, the J gene TRBJ1-1; 9 bases line up with TRBD1. The J segment lost 5 bases and the V segment lost 8 bases, leaving 3 bases of the junction unmatched. This CDR3 contains 12 residues. CDR1 and CDR2 (germline): SEHNR, FQNEAQ (reference sequence). The CDR3, as DNA: TGTGCCAGCGGACAGGGGATGACTGAAGCTTTCTTT. Translating it yields CASGQGMTEAFF. The full variable domain, in which reference TRBV7-9 and TRBJ1-1 provide the parts outside the CDR3, is DTGVSQNPRHKITKRGQNVTFRCDPISEHNRLYWYRQTLGQGPEFLTYFQNEAQLEKSRLLSDRFSAERPKGSFSTLEIQRTEQGDSAMYLCASGQGMTEAFFGQGTRLTVV.

The chain combines TRBV28 with TRBJ1-1; 8 nucleotides line up with TRBD1. Germline V gene sequence: CDR1 MDHEN, CDR2 SYDVKM. The junction had 10 bases not matched to a gene; V was cut back by 1 base and J by 12 bases. The CDR3 contains 14 residues. CDR3 coding DNA: TGTGCCAGCAGTTTATCGCAGGGGGCGGAACTTTCTTTCTTT. It codes for CASSLSQGAELSFF. Together with reference TRBV28 and TRBJ1-1, the CDR3 gives the full variable domain: DVKVTQSSRYLVKRTGEKVFLECVQDMDHENMFWYRQDPGLGLRLIYFSYDVKMKEKGDIPEGYSVSREKKERFSLILESASTNQTSMYLCASSLSQGAELSFFGQGTRLTVV.

This rearrangement joins TRBV19 to TRBJ2-7; TRBD1 aligns across 8 bases. The CDR3 has 13 residues. Germline lookup yields CDR1 LNHDA and CDR2 SQIVND (reference sequence). With 9 bases clipped from V and 5 bases from J, the junction kept 9 bases outside the gene matches. CDR3 bases: TGTGCCAGCGGACAGGGTAATATCGACGAGCAGTACTTC. This translates into CASGQGNIDEQYF. Full variable domain (missing parts from reference TRBV19 and TRBJ2-7): DGGITQSPKYLFRKEGQNVTLSCEQNLNHDAMYWYRQDPGQGLRLIYYSQIVNDFQKGDIAEGYSVSREKKESFPLTVTSAQKNPTAFYLCASGQGNIDEQYFGPGTRLTVT.

The chain links TRBV7-2 to TRBJ2-7; TRBD1 matches at 9 bases. The CDR3 covers 14 residues. Germline values: CDR1 SGHTA, CDR2 FQGNSA. V shed 3 bases and J 6 bases; nucleotides not matched to a gene: 6. Here the CDR3 reads CASSFGTGRPEQYF. The CDR3, as DNA: TGTGCCAGCAGCTTTGGGACAGGGAGACCCGAGCAGTACTTC.

This clone was recorded only once. The rearrangement links TRBV6-5 to TRBJ2-5, with D maybe TRBD2 (6 bases). TRBJ2-7 matches the DNA end more closely, so the J call is doubtful. Germline V lookup: CDR1 MNHEY, CDR2 SVGAGI. The CDR3 sequence is 14 residues long. CDR3: CASSYSMASVEQYF. The DNA for the CDR3 is TGTGCCAGCAGTTACTCGATGGCTAGCGTCGAGCAGTACTTC.

This clone was counted once. The V gene is TRBV5-8, the J gene TRBJ2-3; 13 nucleotides align to TRBD2. CDR3 length equals 18 residues. The germline gives CDR1 SGHTS, CDR2 YDEGEE. V dropped 2 bases and J dropped 2; count of bases not matched to a gene: 8. This chain's CDR3 is CASSFFGLAGVYTDTQYF. CDR3 bases: TGTGCCAGCAGCTTTTTCGGACTAGCGGGGGTTTACACAGATACGCAGTATTTT.

This chain links TRBV28 with TRBJ2-4; a weak D match, TRBD1 (5 bases). The CDR3 contains 15 residues. V was pared by 6 bases and J by 0 bases, with 12 bases between. Germline assignment: CDR1 MDHEN and CDR2 SYDVKM. CDR3 protein: CASSPSGLAKNIQYF. CDR3 bases: TGTGCCAGCAGCCCTTCAGGGCTAGCCAAAAACATTCAGTACTTC.

This chain joins TRBV28 and TRBJ2-7; unclear D gene. The CDR3 length is 13 residues. V was pared by 1 base and J by 10 bases, with 14 bases between. Germline CDR1 MDHEN, CDR2 SYDVKM. The CDR3 DNA reads as TGTGCCAGCAGTTTATTCATCCGGGTGAGCCAGTACTTC. This codes for CASSLFIRVSQYF.

The V and J genes are TRBV20-1 and TRBJ1-1; the D is unclear. Trimming pared 6 bases from V and 7 bases from J, leaving 9 bases between. The CDR3 sequence is 10 residues long. Germline assignment: CDR1 DFQATT and CDR2 SNEGSKA (reference sequence). The CDR3 loop reads CSAHRGEAFF. The CDR3 region has the DNA TGCAGTGCCCACCGCGGTGAAGCTTTCTTT.

The chain has TRBV5-1 and TRBJ2-1; 15 bases fit TRBD2. Trimming cost V 6 bases and J 1 base; bases outside gene matches: 8. This CDR3 has 18 amino acids. Germline V gene sequence: CDR1 SGHRS, CDR2 YFSETQ. The CDR3 DNA reads as TGCGCCAGCAAATCGGGACTAGCGGGGGGCCTTTCCTACAATGAGCAGTTCTTC. Translating gives CASKSGLAGGLSYNEQFF. Full variable domain (rest looked up from reference TRBV5-1 and TRBJ2-1): KAGVTQTPRYLIKTRGQQVTLSCSPISGHRSVSWYQQTPGQGLQFLFEYFSETQRNKGNFPGRFSGRQFSNSRSEMNVSTLELGDSALYLCASKSGLAGGLSYNEQFFGPGTRLTVL.

The V gene is TRBV19, the J gene TRBJ2-7; 10 positions match TRBD2. The CDR3 runs to 15 residues. Trimming removed 3 bases from V and 3 bases from J; junction bases left unmatched: 5. Germline CDR1 and CDR2: LNHDA and SQIVND (reference sequence). The CDR3 DNA sequence: TGTGCCAGTAGTATCGGACTAGCGGAAGTCTACGAGCAGTACTTC. Protein sequence: CASSIGLAEVYEQYF. Drawing the rest from reference TRBV19 and TRBJ2-7, the complete variable domain is DGGITQSPKYLFRKEGQNVTLSCEQNLNHDAMYWYRQDPGQGLRLIYYSQIVNDFQKGDIAEGYSVSREKKESFPLTVTSAQKNPTAFYLCASSIGLAEVYEQYFGPGTRLTVT.

The chain combines TRBV4-3 with TRBJ1-4; D is unclear. Germline V gives CDR1 LGHNA, CDR2 YSLEER. The V end was cut by 0 bases, the J end by 0 bases, with 11 bases between. The CDR3 length is 17 residues. The CDR3 nucleotides are TGCGCCAGCAGCCAAGAGGGAGCGGCGGCAACTAATGAAAAACTGTTTTTT. Translation: CASSQEGAAATNEKLFF.

CDR3 sequence (DNA): TGTGCCAGCAGCTTAAGGAGGGAGGGGGACTATGGCTACACCTTC. This codes for CASSLRREGDYGYTF. The rearrangement uses TRBV7-9 and TRBJ1-2; possibly TRBD1 for D (6 bases). The CDR3 runs to 15 residues. Trimming shortened V by 2 bases and J by 3 bases, and 13 bases separated the two germline ends. Germline V gene data show CDR1 as SEHNR and CDR2 as FQNEAQ (reference sequence).

The J gene is TRBJ2-1, the V gene TRBV7-2; tentative D call: TRBD2 (5 bases). Germline CDR1 reads SGHTA; CDR2 reads FQGNSA. CDR3 size: 14 residues. V lost 5 bases and J 9 bases, leaving 17 bases between the germline ends. This CDR3 reads CASSQRSGRVEQFF. For the CDR3, the DNA is TGTGCCAGCAGCCAGAGGAGCGGAAGGGTTGAGCAGTTCTTC. The variable domain in full, completed from reference TRBV7-2 and TRBJ2-1, reads GAGVSQSPSNKVTEKGKDVELRCDPISGHTALYWYRQSLGQGLEFLIYFQGNSAPDKSGLPSDRFSAERTGGSVSTLTIQRTQQEDSAVYLCASSQRSGRVEQFFGPGTRLTVL.

CDR3 DNA sequence: TGCGCCAGCAGCCCGCGGAGGGGTCAGCCCCAGCATTTT. The encoded protein is CASSPRRGQPQHF. The V and J genes are TRBV4-3 and TRBJ1-5; TRBD1 might be the D (5 bases). The CDR3 totals 13 residues. Between the trimmed V and J ends, which lost 4 bases and 6 bases, there was a span of 10 bases. Germline values: CDR1 LGHNA, CDR2 YSLEER.

The genes are TRBV1 and TRBJ1-6; TRBD1, the D gene given by the table, was not confirmed from the DNA. TRBV1 represents a pseudogene. The CDR3 runs 17 residues. CDR3 sequence reads: CTSSQLTGAGYNSPLHF. The CDR3 nucleotides are TGCACCAGCAGCCAACTGACAGGGGCCGGCTATAATTCACCCCTCCACTTT.

The V call is TRBV18, the J call TRBJ1-5; D unresolved. The CDR3 contains 14 residues. Looked up from germline, CDR1 is KGHSH and CDR2 is LQKENI. V dropped 3 bases and J dropped 7 bases, with 13 bases sitting between them. The CDR3 region is CASSPSPGPQPQHF. The CDR3 coding sequence is TGTGCCAGCTCACCTTCCCCGGGTCCCCAGCCCCAGCATTTT.

Remarks on this clone: The junction departs from the called germline gene at one end, perhaps through a read error. The chain recombines TRBV7-9 with TRBJ2-7; D call uncertain. This CDR3 is built from 12 residues. From germline, CDR1 is SEHNR and CDR2 FQNEAQ (reference sequence). The CDR3 region has the DNA TGTTCCAGCAGCTCCGTTACCTACGAGCAGTACTTC. Translated: CSSSSVTYEQYF.

The chain joins TRBV4-3 to TRBJ1-2, with D possibly being TRBD1 (6 bases). The CDR3 extends over 16 amino acids. The V end lost 2 bases, the J end lost 1 base, and 14 bases lay between the germline ends. From germline, CDR1 is LGHNA and CDR2 YSLEER. CDR3 sequence reads: CASSQLRDTYNYGYTF. The DNA for the CDR3 is TGCGCCAGCAGCCAACTCCGGGACACCTATAACTATGGCTACACCTTC.

The chain has TRBV19 and TRBJ2-1; 13 bases align to TRBD2. The V gene end was trimmed by 8 bases and the J gene end by 4 bases; junction bases not matched to a gene: 2. The CDR3 totals 14 residues. Germline CDR1 is LNHDA and CDR2 is SQIVND (reference sequence). The CDR3 loop is CASAGLAGYNEQFF. The CDR3, as DNA: TGTGCCAGTGCGGGACTAGCGGGGTACAATGAGCAGTTCTTC.